One sample yielded the 27 T cell receptor beta chains listed below, sequenced in a study of CD8+CD57+ T cells in acquired aplastic anemia. The sequenced patients had an expansion of CD8+CD57+ cells seen by flow cytometry. For CDR3 and TCR beta VDJ profiling, genomic DNA was the template used. MiXCR was run by TCRdb on the reads, yielding one entry per CDR3 protein. The profile covers about 200,000 distinct CDR3 sequences, with roughly two thirds appearing a single time and around three fifths taken by the ten largest. Material for sequencing was sorted CD4+, CD8+, or CD8+CD57+ T cells (not recorded which) from PBMCs. These receptors all stem from a human donor with aplastic anemia.

This clonotype occurred a few times. This chain links TRBV19 with TRBJ2-2; 7 nucleotides line up with TRBD1. Germline V gene data show CDR1 as LNHDA and CDR2 as SQIVND (reference sequence). After removal of 4 bases from V and 7 bases from J, the junction contained 9 bases not matched to a gene. The CDR3 extends over 15 amino acids. The CDR3 DNA sequence: TGTGCCAGTAGTACGAGACAGGGTCTGATCGGGGAGCTGTTTTTT. It yields the protein CASSTRQGLIGELFF.

The gene calls are TRBV7-3 and TRBJ2-5, with D possibly matching TRBD1 (5 bases). The germline V gene encodes CDR1 SGHTA and CDR2 FQGTGA. V dropped 2 bases and J dropped 6 bases, with 13 bases sitting between them. The CDR3 covers 14 residues. The CDR3 region is CASSLPGSTKTQYF. CDR3 coding DNA: TGTGCCAGCAGCTTACCAGGGTCCACTAAGACCCAGTACTTC.

The chain employs TRBV14 and TRBJ1-1; 11 bases are a match to TRBD1. This CDR3 spans 16 amino acids. V was clipped by 4 bases and J by 5 bases; unmatched bases: 9. The germline V gene encodes CDR1 SGHDN and CDR2 FVKESK. Here the CDR3 reads CASSPRTGGLWTEAFF. DNA for the CDR3: TGTGCCAGCAGCCCCCGGACAGGGGGCTTGTGGACTGAAGCTTTCTTT.

Turning to this clonotype: One end of the junction varies from germline; a read error may be responsible. The chain recombines TRBV7-7 with TRBJ2-3; D remains ambiguous. The CDR3 length is 13 residues. From germline, CDR1 is SSHAT and CDR2 FNYEAQ (reference sequence). The CDR3 bases are TGTGCTAGCAGCCTTGGGGTTACTTCTTCGCAGTATTTT. Protein: CASSLGVTSSQYF.

This clonotype was counted a few times. This sequence joins TRBV20-1 and TRBJ1-1; D is uncertain. The germline V gene has CDR1 DFQATT and CDR2 SNEGSKA (reference sequence). The CDR3 consists of 14 residues. Trimming removed 5 bases from V and 5 bases from J, with 18 bases in between. The CDR3, as DNA: TGCAGTGCTCCAACCGGCTGGGTTGGGACTGAAGCTTTCTTT. It encodes CSAPTGWVGTEAFF.

This chain links TRBV7-6 with TRBJ2-7, with TRBD1 as a possible D gene (6 bases). The CDR3 runs 16 residues. CDR1 is SGHVS, CDR2 FNYEAQ, per germline. V was cut by 5 bases and J by 6 bases, with 23 bases left in between. In DNA, the CDR3 is TGTGCCAGCAGCGAAAAACGGACAGACGTTGGCGGCGAGCAGTACTTC. Translating gives CASSEKRTDVGGEQYF.

The chain recombines TRBV7-6 with TRBJ2-1; 11 positions agree with TRBD1. Germline V gene data show CDR1 as SGHVS and CDR2 as FNYEAQ. V lost 5 bases and J lost 8; bases outside the gene matches: 8. The CDR3 covers 15 residues. The CDR3 DNA follows: TGTGCCAGCAGCGCACTCGGACAGGGGGCTTATGAGCAGTTCTTC. Encoded protein: CASSALGQGAYEQFF. Complete variable domain (other parts from reference TRBV7-6 and TRBJ2-1): GAGVSQSPRYKVTKRGQDVALRCDPISGHVSLYWYRQALGQGPEFLTYFNYEAQQDKSGLPNDRFSAERPEGSISTLTIQRTEQRDSAMYRCASSALGQGAYEQFFGPGTRLTVL.

This clonotype was counted a few times. This chain links TRBV9 with TRBJ1-6; D gene uncertain. Trimming removed 5 bases from V and 7 bases from J, with 19 bases in between. CDR1 SGDLS and CDR2 YYNGEE come from the germline V gene. CDR3 size: 16 residues. This CDR3 reads CASRSPTEKVNSPLHF. The CDR3 DNA is TGTGCCAGCAGATCCCCTACCGAGAAGGTAAATTCACCCCTCCACTTT.

The chain joins TRBV11-1 to TRBJ2-3; D remains ambiguous. This CDR3 has 15 residues. The V gene's germline CDR1 is SGHAT and CDR2 FQDESV (reference sequence). The V end lost 5 bases, the J end lost 1 base, and 13 bases lay between the germline ends. The CDR3 reads CASSPVGPGTDTQYF. Here the CDR3 DNA reads TGTGCCAGCAGCCCGGTGGGCCCGGGCACAGATACGCAGTATTTT.

The V call is TRBV12-3 or TRBV12-4, the J call TRBJ1-2; D perhaps matches TRBD1 (6 bases). Trimming left V 6 bases short and J 2 bases short, with 13 bases between. This CDR3 has 14 amino acids. The CDR3 coding sequence is TGTGCCAGCAGCAAACAAACAGGGAACTATGGCTACACCTTC. Encoded protein: CASSKQTGNYGYTF.

This clonotype was seen only a few times. The chain couples TRBV9 to TRBJ2-5, with D possibly being TRBD2 (5 bases). Trimming took 5 bases from V and 3 from J, leaving 17 bases between them. Germline V gives CDR1 SGDLS, CDR2 YYNGEE. The CDR3 consists of 15 residues. CDR3 sequence (DNA): TGTGCCAGCAGTGAAGCGAGGGCAGTCAAAGAGACCCAGTACTTC. Its protein product is CASSEARAVKETQYF.

The genes are TRBV7-9 and TRBJ2-1; D possibly corresponds to TRBD2 (7 bases). Trimming shortened V by 10 bases and J by 4 bases, and 17 bases separated the two germline ends. This CDR3 region has 14 residues. The V gene's germline CDR1 is SEHNR and CDR2 FQNEAQ (reference sequence). Here the CDR3 reads CATSKGGEYNEQFF. CDR3 nucleotides: TGTGCCACCTCTAAGGGGGGGGAATACAATGAGCAGTTCTTC. The whole variable domain, filled in from reference TRBV7-9 and TRBJ2-1, reads DTGVSQNPRHKITKRGQNVTFRCDPISEHNRLYWYRQTLGQGPEFLTYFQNEAQLEKSRLLSDRFSAERPKGSFSTLEIQRTEQGDSAMYLCATSKGGEYNEQFFGPGTRLTVL.

The rearrangement uses TRBV20-1 and TRBJ2-1; 7 positions agree with TRBD2. Germline lookup yields CDR1 DFQATT and CDR2 SNEGSKA (reference sequence). This CDR3 spans 13 amino acids. The V gene end was trimmed by 6 bases and the J gene end by 7 bases; junction bases not matched to a gene: 9. This chain's CDR3 is CSAGLVYMNEQFF. As DNA, the CDR3 is TGCAGTGCCGGACTAGTGTATATGAATGAGCAGTTCTTC.

The chain couples TRBV6-9 to TRBJ2-7; D unclear. V shed 5 bases and J shed 2 bases, with 16 bases lying between them. CDR1 is MNHGY, CDR2 SVAAGI, per germline. There are 15 residues in the CDR3. The CDR3: CASSENIDWTYEQYF. The CDR3 DNA reads as TGTGCCAGCAGTGAAAATATCGACTGGACCTACGAGCAGTACTTC.

This clonotype appeared many times. The CDR3 DNA reads TGTGCCAGCAGTGAAAACTCCTACGAGCAGTACTTC. Residues: CASSENSYEQYF. The chain joins TRBV6-1 to TRBJ2-7; no definite D call. The CDR3 length is 12 residues. Trimming took 2 bases from V and 0 from J, leaving 2 bases between them. Germline loops: CDR1 MNHNS, CDR2 SASEGT.

Of note for this clonotype: One end of the junction fails to match germline, which may point to a read error. The gene calls are TRBV7-3 and TRBJ2-5; TRBD1 aligns across 10 bases. Germline CDR1 SGHTA, CDR2 FQGTGA. The CDR3 is 16 residues long. In DNA, the CDR3 is TGTGACAGCAGCTTAAGGGACAGGGGAGGGGCAGAGACCCAGTACTTC. Its protein is CDSSLRDRGGAETQYF.

DNA for the CDR3: TGTGCCAGCAGCTTAGGAGGGTTGAATGAGCAGTTCTTC. As protein: CASSLGGLNEQFF. The chain joins TRBV11-3 to TRBJ2-1, with a possible D match to TRBD2 (5 bases). V shed 1 base and J shed 7 bases, with 8 bases lying between them. The CDR3 runs 13 residues. Germline lookup yields CDR1 SGHNT and CDR2 YENEEA.

This clonotype was recorded a few times. V is TRBV7-3 and J is TRBJ2-2; TRBD2 might be the D (7 bases). The CDR3 sequence is 15 residues long. V was shortened by 5 bases and J by 6 bases, with 16 bases between the two germline ends. Germline CDR1 is SGHTA and CDR2 is FQGTGA. CDR3 bases: TGTGCCAGCAGCCCAAGGGGGGGGTATGCCGGGGAGCTGTTTTTT. It encodes CASSPRGGYAGELFF. Full variable domain (outside the CDR3, taken from reference TRBV7-3 and TRBJ2-2): GAGVSQTPSNKVTEKGKYVELRCDPISGHTALYWYRQSLGQGPEFLIYFQGTGAADDSGLPNDRFFAVRPEGSVSTLKIQRTERGDSAVYLCASSPRGGYAGELFFGEGSRLTVL.

About this clonotype itself: Relative to the germline gene, one junction end is altered; a read error may explain this. This CDR3 is CASSEHLTSAYEQYF. For the CDR3, the DNA is TGCGCTAGCAGTGAGCATTTGACTAGCGCCTACGAGCAGTACTTC. The rearrangement uses TRBV10-1 and TRBJ2-7; 8 bases fit TRBD2. This CDR3 has 15 amino acids. The V gene's germline CDR1 is WNHNN and CDR2 SYGVQD (reference sequence).

This chain connects TRBV5-4 to TRBJ2-7; 7 nucleotides agree with TRBD2. The CDR3 totals 17 residues. Germline CDR1 SGHNT, CDR2 YYREEE (reference sequence). Germline trimming cut 0 bases from V and 0 bases from J; bases unmatched to any gene: 9. As DNA, the CDR3 is TGTGCCAGCAGCTTGGGTTTTGCGGGGGTGAGCTCCTACGAGCAGTACTTC. Translating gives CASSLGFAGVSSYEQYF.

The rearrangement uses TRBV19 and TRBJ1-2, with D perhaps matching TRBD1 (5 bases). V dropped 7 bases and J dropped 7 bases, with 19 bases sitting between them. This CDR3 is 14 amino acids long. Germline assignment: CDR1 LNHDA and CDR2 SQIVND (reference sequence). CDR3 in amino acids: CASTSYSGALGYTF. For the CDR3, the DNA is TGTGCCAGTACCTCATACAGCGGGGCGCTTGGCTACACCTTC.

The DNA for the CDR3 is TGTGCCAGCAGCTCCGGGACCGAGAGCTCCTACGAGCAGTACTTC. Encoded protein: CASSSGTESSYEQYF. This chain connects TRBV14 to TRBJ2-7; TRBD1 or TRBD2 may be the D gene (5 bases each). The CDR3 length is 15 residues. Germline-derived CDR1 and CDR2 are SGHDN and FVKESK. V gave up 5 bases and J gave up 0 bases, with 14 bases separating them.

As DNA, the CDR3 is TGTGCGCTGCGGGGGGACGGGAGGGCCGTAGAGCAGTTCTTC. It specifies CALRGDGRAVEQFF. The chain is built from TRBV10-3 and TRBJ2-1; 8 bases match TRBD2. Germline CDR1 ENHRY, CDR2 SYGVKD. The CDR3 runs 14 residues.

This clonotype was found many times. The chain has TRBV29-1 and TRBJ2-7; maybe TRBD2 (6 bases). Trimming took off 6 bases at V and 0 bases at J, with 9 bases between the two ends. This CDR3 contains 12 residues. Germline values: CDR1 SQVTM, CDR2 ANQGSEA. This CDR3 is CSVWGDSYEQYF. CDR3 coding DNA: TGCAGCGTCTGGGGGGACTCCTACGAGCAGTACTTC.

The chain has TRBV12-3 or TRBV12-4 and TRBJ1-2; possibly TRBD1 for D (6 bases). Trimming left V 5 bases short and J 1 base short, with 11 bases between. This CDR3 has 14 residues. CDR3 in amino acids: CASSTDSRNYGYTF. The CDR3, as DNA: TGTGCCAGCAGTACGGACAGTCGTAACTATGGCTACACCTTC.

The CDR3 region is CASSVISGFPDTQYF. The CDR3 DNA sequence: TGTGCCAGCAGCGTGATTAGCGGGTTCCCAGATACGCAGTATTTT. The rearrangement joins TRBV12-3 or TRBV12-4 to TRBJ2-3; 7 bases map to TRBD2. The CDR3 consists of 15 residues. V lost 6 bases and J lost 4; bases outside the gene matches: 10.

V usage is TRBV7-6 and J usage is TRBJ2-5, with D perhaps TRBD2 (7 bases). Germline CDR1 and CDR2: SGHVS and FNYEAQ. The CDR3 is made up of 14 amino acids. V was trimmed by 5 bases and J by 4 bases, leaving 14 bases between them. The CDR3 region is CASSLLGGAETQYF. CDR3 nucleotides: TGTGCCAGCAGCCTCCTTGGGGGGGCAGAGACCCAGTACTTC.